The 6 T cell receptor beta chains below were found in one sample sequenced in a study of CD8+CD57+ T cells in acquired aplastic anemia. The TCR beta profiling, which covered VDJ combination and CDR3 sequence, was carried out using genomic DNA as the template. TCRdb independently ran MiXCR on the reads; one entry per CDR3 protein. The table includes about 160,000 distinct CDR3 sequences, 45% to 50% detected once. Individuals selected for sequencing had exhibited CD8+CD57+ cell expansion on flow cytometry. What was sequenced was sorted CD4+, CD8+, or CD8+CD57+ T cells (not recorded which) from PBMCs. These receptors all stem from a human donor with aplastic anemia.

This clonotype came up many times. This chain uses TRBV11-1 with TRBJ2-7; the match to TRBD2 covers 11 bases. This CDR3 has 20 amino acids. CDR1 and CDR2 (germline): SGHAT, FQDESV (reference sequence). The V and J ends lost 3 bases and 2 bases, in that order; junction bases with no gene match: 18. CDR3 residues: CASSFVVAGGPVPTPYEQYF. The CDR3 bases are TGTGCCAGCAGCTTCGTGGTAGCGGGAGGGCCAGTACCCACACCCTACGAGCAGTACTTC.

The V and J genes are TRBV2 and TRBJ1-6; weak D call: TRBD1 (5 bases). From germline, CDR1 is SNHLY and CDR2 FYNNEI. CDR3 size: 14 residues. V was clipped by 2 bases and J by 8 bases, with 10 bases between them. CDR3 bases: TGTGCCAGCAGTGAAATCTTGGGGGATTCACCCCTCCACTTT. Encoded protein: CASSEILGDSPLHF. Full variable domain (missing parts from reference TRBV2 and TRBJ1-6): EPEVTQTPSHQVTQMGQEVILRCVPISNHLYFYWYRQILGQKVEFLVSFYNNEISEKSEIFDDQFSVERPDGSNFTLKIRSTKLEDSAMYFCASSEILGDSPLHFGNGTRLTVT.

The rearrangement links TRBV2 to TRBJ2-4; 7 bases map to TRBD1. With 4 bases clipped from V and 7 bases from J, the junction kept 10 bases outside the gene matches. Germline lookup yields CDR1 SNHLY and CDR2 FYNNEI. The CDR3 runs to 15 residues. This CDR3 reads CASSVSTGSFNIQYF. The CDR3 DNA sequence: TGTGCCAGCAGTGTCTCGACAGGGAGTTTTAACATTCAGTACTTC.

Turning to this clonotype: Being one base from a much bigger clone, this may be a read error. The chain uses TRBV5-1 and TRBJ1-1; D ambiguous. CDR3 length: 13 amino acids. Germline V gene sequence: CDR1 SGHRS, CDR2 YFSETQ. The V gene lost 0 bases and the J gene lost 6 bases, with 9 bases spanning the gap. CDR3 in DNA: TGCGCCAGCAGCTTGGTCCAGATTTCTGAAGCTTTCTTT. This gives the protein CASSLVQISEAFF. The whole variable domain, remainder taken from reference TRBV5-1 and TRBJ1-1, is KAGVTQTPRYLIKTRGQQVTLSCSPISGHRSVSWYQQTPGQGLQFLFEYFSETQRNKGNFPGRFSGRQFSNSRSEMNVSTLELGDSALYLCASSLVQISEAFFGQGTRLTVV.

This clonotype was seen at least ten times. The chain carries TRBV9 and TRBJ2-3, with 8 bases matching TRBD2. CDR3 length: 17 residues. Germline lookup yields CDR1 SGDLS and CDR2 YYNGEE. Trimming removed 0 bases from V and 0 bases from J; junction bases left unmatched: 6. This chain's CDR3 is CASSVERASGSTDTQYF. The CDR3 region has the DNA TGTGCCAGCAGCGTAGAGAGGGCTAGCGGGAGCACAGATACGCAGTATTTT.

The chain links TRBV7-2 to TRBJ2-2; unclear D gene. Germline V CDR1 and CDR2: SGHTA, FQGNSA. This CDR3 is built from 15 residues. V was shortened by 7 bases and J by 0 bases, with 12 bases between the two germline ends. CDR3 sequence reads: CASTLHSPNTGELFF. The DNA for the CDR3 is TGTGCCAGCACCCTTCATTCACCGAACACCGGGGAGCTGTTTTTT.